This is a list of T cell receptor beta chains from one sample in a study of blood T cell repertoires in COVID-19. Generated by immunoSEQ multiplex PCR, the TCRdb table keeps only in-frame clones and is missing some. The sample carries about 230,000 clones, 65% to 90% recorded once. Sequencing was carried out using peripheral blood. The receptors were gathered from a woman aged 45-65 years with acute or convalescent COVID-19. The CDR3 runs from the conserved cysteine through the conserved F or W. The order of the fields is D gene, V gene, clone size, J gene, CDR3 length, CDR3 protein, CDR3 DNA. The D gene is left open where the match is weak. Clone size is not always given. Where it is, it says once, few, many or a class for expanded clones.

TRBD1,TRBV20-1,-,TRBJ1-5,16,CSASGDRLESNQPQHF,TGCAGTGCTAGTGGGGACAGGTTAGAGAGCAATCAGCCCCAGCATTTT
TRBD1,TRBV7-8,-,TRBJ1-2,13,CASSHQGAGGYTF,TGTGCCAGCAGCCACCAGGGGGCTGGCGGCTACACCTTC
-,TRBV28,-,TRBJ1-1,13,CASSLSRDTEAFF,TGTGCCAGCAGTTTGAGCCGGGACACTGAAGCTTTCTTT
-,TRBV28,-,TRBJ1-4,11,CASSLREKLFF,TGTGCCAGCAGTTTGAGGGAAAAACTGTTTTTT
TRBD2,TRBV5-6,-,TRBJ2-3,16,CASTPRAGGWEDTQYF,TGTGCCAGCACCCCCCGGGCGGGAGGATGGGAAGATACGCAGTATTTT
-,TRBV18,-,TRBJ2-7,18,CASSTSSGNGLSSYEQYF,TGTGCCAGCTCTACCTCTTCTGGCAACGGACTAAGCTCCTACGAGCAGTACTTC
TRBD2,TRBV3-1/TRBV3-2,few,TRBJ2-5,13,CASSWGLGETQYF,TGTGCCAGCAGCTGGGGACTAGGGGAGACCCAGTACTTC
TRBD1,TRBV11-2,-,TRBJ1-2,15,CASSSTDRGSKGYTF,TGTGCCAGCAGCTCGACCGACAGGGGATCAAAGGGCTACACCTTC
-,TRBV19,-,TRBJ1-5,14,CASTMGGSNQPQHF,TGTGCCAGTACCATGGGAGGGAGCAATCAGCCCCAGCATTTT
-,TRBV5-1,-,TRBJ2-2,15,CASSLVSSGTGELFF,TGCGCCAGCAGCTTGGTATCCTCGGGGACCGGGGAGCTGTTTTTT
TRBD1,TRBV6-1,once,TRBJ1-4,16,CASSEARDRAMRKLFF,TGTGCCAGCAGTGAAGCGCGGGACAGGGCAATGCGAAAACTGTTTTTT
TRBD1,TRBV5-1,-,TRBJ1-2,16,CASSQRRTGGDYGYTF,TGCGCCAGCAGCCAAAGACGGACAGGGGGTGACTATGGCTACACCTTC
TRBD2,TRBV7-6,-,TRBJ2-2,16,CASSLGTSGNTGELFF,TGTGCCAGCAGCTTAGGGACTAGCGGCAACACCGGGGAGCTGTTTTTT
-,TRBV10-2,-,TRBJ2-1,15,CASSFVGGPRDEQFF,TGCGCCAGCAGTTTCGTGGGAGGCCCGCGAGATGAGCAGTTCTTC
-,TRBV29-1,-,TRBJ2-3,14,CSAQQGGGTDTQYF,TGCAGCGCCCAACAGGGGGGGGGCACAGATACGCAGTATTTT
TRBD1,TRBV28,-,TRBJ2-6,15,CASSPDRSGANVLTF,TGTGCCAGCAGCCCGGACAGGTCTGGGGCCAACGTCCTGACTTTC
-,TRBV5-5,-,TRBJ2-3,13,CASTTQGADTQYF,TGTGCCAGCACCACCCAGGGCGCAGATACGCAGTATTTT
-,TRBV28,-,TRBJ1-5,15,CASSPSWGGNQPQHF,TGTGCCAGCAGTCCCTCTTGGGGCGGCAATCAGCCCCAGCATTTT
TRBD2,TRBV5-5,-,TRBJ2-5,16,CASSLFWTSGQETQYF,TGTGCCAGCAGCTTGTTTTGGACTAGCGGCCAAGAGACCCAGTACTTC
-,TRBV3-1/TRBV3-2,-,TRBJ2-1,16,CASSPTSRSSYNEQFF,TGTGCCAGCAGCCCGACTTCCCGGAGCTCCTACAATGAGCAGTTCTTC
-,TRBV28,-,TRBJ2-5,14,CASSAQVLRETQYF,TGTGCCAGCAGCGCTCAAGTTCTTCGGGAGACCCAGTACTTC
TRBD1,TRBV10-1,-,TRBJ2-5,13,CASSQTGKETQYF,TGCGCCAGCAGTCAGACAGGGAAAGAGACCCAGTACTTC
-,TRBV12-3/TRBV12-4,-,TRBJ1-2,13,CASSLDRSHGYTF,TGTGCCAGCAGTTTGGACAGAAGTCATGGCTACACCTTC
-,TRBV6-5,-,TRBJ1-5,15,CASSYRVVGNQPQHF,TGTGCCAGCAGTTATCGGGTCGTTGGCAATCAGCCCCAGCATTTT
TRBD2,TRBV6-4,-,TRBJ2-7,18,CASSDSGASGRPPYEQYF,TGTGCCAGCAGTGATTCCGGAGCGAGCGGGAGGCCTCCGTACGAGCAGTACTTC
TRBD1,TRBV7-2,-,TRBJ1-1,14,CATRDRELNTEAFF,TGTGCCACCCGGGACAGGGAACTGAACACTGAAGCTTTCTTT
TRBD1,TRBV19,-,TRBJ2-7,15,CASSLRQGRSYEQYF,TGTGCCAGTAGTCTTAGACAGGGGCGCTCCTACGAGCAGTACTTC
TRBD1,TRBV15,-,TRBJ1-2,15,CATSRGVGGGGGYTF,TGTGCCACCAGCAGAGGGGTAGGGGGCGGTGGCGGCTACACCTTC
-,TRBV6-5,-,TRBJ2-5,15,CASSYSLGAGETQYF,TGTGCCAGCAGTTACTCGCTAGGGGCTGGGGAGACCCAGTACTTC
TRBD1,TRBV12-3/TRBV12-4,-,TRBJ2-1,12,CASSLGGTGVIF,TGTGCCAGCAGTTTAGGAGGGACAGGTGTTATCTTC
TRBD1,TRBV24-1,-,TRBJ1-2,15,CATSAQVQGVYGYTF,TGTGCCACCAGTGCCCAAGTGCAGGGGGTCTATGGCTACACCTTC
-,TRBV6-5,few,TRBJ1-3,14,CASSPDNSGNTIYF,TGTGCCAGCTCCCCAGACAACTCTGGAAACACCATATATTTT
TRBD2,TRBV6-4,-,TRBJ2-5,17,CASSVYKTSGRSETQYF,TGTGCCAGCAGTGTCTACAAGACTAGCGGACGATCAGAGACCCAGTACTTC
-,TRBV19,-,TRBJ1-2,14,CASSTEGVNYGYTF,TGTGCCAGTAGTACAGAGGGAGTAAACTATGGCTACACCTTC
-,TRBV4-1,-,TRBJ1-6,16,CASSSTRGAANSPLHF,TGCGCCAGCAGCTCAACCCGGGGGGCAGCTAATTCACCCCTCCACTTT
-,TRBV12-3/TRBV12-4,-,TRBJ1-2,13,CASSLGGSYGYTF,TGTGCCAGCAGTTTAGGCGGCTCCTATGGCTACACCTTC
TRBD1,TRBV19,-,TRBJ1-5,13,CASSGTVKGPQHF,TGTGCCAGTAGCGGGACAGTGAAAGGGCCCCAGCATTTT
-,TRBV11-2,-,TRBJ2-1,13,CASSPPGDNEQFF,TGTGCCAGCAGCCCGCCGGGGGACAATGAGCAGTTCTTC
-,TRBV2,-,TRBJ1-2,14,CASVPRGLNYGYTF,TGTGCCAGCGTACCGCGGGGGCTCAACTATGGCTACACCTTC
TRBD2,TRBV5-4,-,TRBJ2-1,15,CASSSGLAGFNEQFF,TGTGCCAGCAGCTCGGGACTAGCGGGGTTCAATGAGCAGTTCTTC
-,TRBV28,-,TRBJ1-3,13,CASSFLAGNTIYF,TGTGCCAGCAGTTTTCTTGCTGGAAACACCATATATTTT
TRBD1,TRBV30,once,TRBJ1-2,14,CAWSETGGDYGYTF,TGTGCCTGGAGTGAGACAGGGGGGGACTATGGCTACACCTTC
TRBD1,TRBV5-6,-,TRBJ1-2,12,CASSRQGGGYTF,TGTGCCAGCAGCCGACAGGGAGGTGGCTACACCTTC
-,TRBV4-1,-,TRBJ2-1,17,CASSQSVAESSYNEQFF,TGCGCCAGCAGCCAATCCGTAGCGGAAAGCTCCTACAATGAGCAGTTCTTC
-,TRBV3-1/TRBV3-2,-,TRBJ1-3,21,CASSQAPYGTPNGDSGNTIYF,TGTGCCAGCAGCCAAGCCCCATACGGGACACCTAACGGGGACTCTGGAAACACCATATATTTT
-,TRBV19,-,TRBJ2-2,11,CASSWTGELFF,TGTGCCAGTAGCTGGACAGGGGAGCTGTTTTTT
TRBD2,TRBV4-2,-,TRBJ2-1,15,CASSQGLAGNNEQFF,TGTGCCAGCAGCCAAGGACTAGCGGGAAATAATGAGCAGTTCTTC
-,TRBV7-8,-,TRBJ1-2,14,CASSLDRAAYGYTF,TGTGCCAGCAGCTTAGACAGGGCGGCCTATGGCTACACCTTC
-,TRBV3-1/TRBV3-2,-,TRBJ2-7,13,CASSGSTSHEQYF,TGTGCCAGCAGCGGGTCGACAAGCCACGAGCAGTACTTC
-,TRBV7-3,few,TRBJ1-6,15,CASSLTPEGRSPLHF,TGTGCCAGCAGCTTAACGCCGGAGGGACGCTCACCCCTCCACTTT
TRBD1,TRBV2,-,TRBJ1-5,15,CASSRDRGSNQPQHF,TGTGCCAGTTCCCGGGACAGGGGGAGCAATCAGCCCCAGCATTTT
-,TRBV4-2,-,TRBJ1-3,15,CASSQGRLTGNTIYF,TGTGCCAGCAGCCAAGGACGACTGACCGGAAACACCATATATTTT
-,TRBV6-5,-,TRBJ1-6,13,CASLRSYNSPLHF,TGTGCCAGCCTGCGCTCCTATAATTCACCCCTCCACTTT
TRBD2,TRBV19,-,TRBJ2-7,14,CASSSGTSTYEQYF,TGTGCCAGTAGTTCCGGGACTAGTACCTACGAGCAGTACTTC
-,TRBV27,once,TRBJ2-3,13,CASRSSGTDTQYF,TGTGCCAGCAGGTCGTCGGGCACAGATACGCAGTATTTT
-,TRBV6-5,-,TRBJ2-5,14,CASSRPNREETQYF,TGTGCCAGCAGTCGCCCTAACAGGGAAGAGACCCAGTACTTC
-,TRBV2,-,TRBJ2-1,15,CASSDGGARYNEQFF,TGTGCCAGCAGTGATGGCGGGGCAAGATACAATGAGCAGTTCTTC
-,TRBV4-3,-,TRBJ1-6,14,CASSHGTPNSPLHF,TGCGCCAGCAGCCACGGGACACCGAATTCACCCCTCCACTTT
-,TRBV7-2,once,TRBJ1-1,15,CASSLSSGAGKAAFF,TGTGCCAGCAGCTTAAGCTCAGGAGCGGGGAAGGCAGCTTTCTTT